This T cell receptor beta chain was documented in a study of blood T cell repertoires in COVID-19. About the research overall: From the United States, Italy and Spain came samples of acute and convalescent COVID-19. The cDNA or gDNA used as material had been derived from T cells, B-cell-depleted T cells, or PBMCs.

Source study methods: Nucleated cell counts were estimated from reference gene primer amplification. Method: immunoSEQ multiplex PCR; TCRdb's copy keeps in-frame clones and lacks some. The V and J calls and clone size were taken over from that table, and D and trimming were inferred from the DNA. Here the sample spans some 140,000 clones, 70% to 90% being singletons. V was clipped by 0 bases and J by 7 bases; unmatched bases: 12. This CDR3 comprises 18 residues. CDR1 is SGHRS, CDR2 YFSETQ, per germline. The sample comprised peripheral blood. The source of this sequence is a woman aged 45-59 years who had recovered from COVID-19. J is TRBJ2-1 and V is TRBV5-1; 11 positions match TRBD2. This chain's CDR3 is CASSLVGTSGLGRNEQFF. In nucleotides, the CDR3 is TGCGCCAGCAGCTTGGTAGGGACTAGCGGCCTCGGGAGAAATGAGCAGTTCTTC.